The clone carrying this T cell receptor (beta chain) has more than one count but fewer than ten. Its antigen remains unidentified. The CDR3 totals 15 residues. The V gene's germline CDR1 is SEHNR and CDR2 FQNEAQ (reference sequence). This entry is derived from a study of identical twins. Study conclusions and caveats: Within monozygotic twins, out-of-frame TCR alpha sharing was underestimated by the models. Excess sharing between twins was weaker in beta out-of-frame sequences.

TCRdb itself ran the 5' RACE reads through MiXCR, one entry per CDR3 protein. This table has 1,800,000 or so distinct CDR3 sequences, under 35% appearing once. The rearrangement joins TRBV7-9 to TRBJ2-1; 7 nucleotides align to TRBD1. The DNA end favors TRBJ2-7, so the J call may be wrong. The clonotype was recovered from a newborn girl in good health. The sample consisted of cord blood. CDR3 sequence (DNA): TGTGCCAGCAGTCCAGACAGGGTTTCCTACAATGAGCAGTACTTC. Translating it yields CASSPDRVSYNEQYF.